These 3 T cell receptor beta chains came from one sample sequenced in a study of radiotherapy plus CTLA-4 blockade in lung cancer. Profiling relied on immunoSEQ multiplex PCR, and the TCRdb table lists in-frame clones only, not all of them. The sample lists about 110,000 clones, approximately 80% occurring once. The sample in question was peripheral blood, obtained from a patient treated with radiotherapy plus ipilimumab. Receptors originate from a human donor with non-small cell lung cancer that progressed on radiotherapy plus ipilimumab. Some clones in this sample may be carry-over from other donors' samples.

This clone was recorded only once. This chain links TRBV29-1 with TRBJ2-3; 7 nucleotides align to TRBD2. Germline values: CDR1 SQVTM, CDR2 ANQGSEA. This CDR3 spans 17 amino acids. Trimming at V came to 4 bases and at J to 2 bases, leaving 15 bases not matched to a gene. The CDR3 here is CSVGSRWLSGNTDTQYF. The CDR3 nucleotides read TGCAGCGTTGGGTCCCGTTGGTTGAGCGGGAACACAGATACGCAGTATTTT.

The chain links TRBV11-3 to TRBJ2-3; D could derive from TRBD1 or TRBD2 (6 bases each). Deletions cut 1 base from V and 0 bases from J, with 8 bases between. CDR1 is SGHNT, CDR2 YENEEA, per germline. CDR3 length equals 15 residues. The CDR3 reads CASSLGGASTDTQYF. DNA for the CDR3: TGTGCCAGCAGCTTAGGGGGGGCGAGCACAGATACGCAGTATTTT.

The chain employs TRBV18 and TRBJ1-1, with 11 nucleotides matching TRBD1. V gave up 1 base and J gave up 4 bases; unmatched junction bases: 8. CDR1 and CDR2 (germline): KGHSH, LQKENI. CDR3 size: 17 residues. The CDR3 region has the DNA TGTGCCAGCTCACCACTAGGTTCCGGGACAGGGGGCACTGAAGCTTTCTTT. It encodes CASSPLGSGTGGTEAFF.